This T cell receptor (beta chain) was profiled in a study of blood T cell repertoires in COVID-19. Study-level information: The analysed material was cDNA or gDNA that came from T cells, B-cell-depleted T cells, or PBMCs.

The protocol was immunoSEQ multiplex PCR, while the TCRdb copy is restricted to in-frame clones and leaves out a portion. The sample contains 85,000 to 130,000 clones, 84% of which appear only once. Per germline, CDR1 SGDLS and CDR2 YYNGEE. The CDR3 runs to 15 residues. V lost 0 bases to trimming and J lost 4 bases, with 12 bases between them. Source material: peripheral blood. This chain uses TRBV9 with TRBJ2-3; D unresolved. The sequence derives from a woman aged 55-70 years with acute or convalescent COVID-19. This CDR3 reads CASSVDPQRADTQYF. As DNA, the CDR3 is TGTGCCAGCAGCGTAGACCCCCAGCGCGCAGATACGCAGTATTTT.